This T cell receptor beta chain emerged from a study of chemoradiotherapy in HPV16-positive cancers. Sequencing was performed with immunoSEQ multiplex PCR; in TCRdb, only in-frame clones are kept and a portion is missing. The sample holds 2,000 to 2,500 clones, approximately 82% seen once. The table lists this clone with a count of one. V was shortened by 6 bases and J by 2 bases, with 6 bases between the two germline ends. Germline V gene data show CDR1 as DFQATT and CDR2 as SNEGSKA (reference sequence). This CDR3 region has 11 residues. This clonotype originated in a human donor with HPV-associated anogenital cancer. The V call is TRBV20-1, the J call TRBJ2-3; D unresolved. The source was tumor tissue, collected from a patient who underwent chemoradiotherapy. The CDR3 loop is CSAILTDTQYF. In DNA form, the CDR3 reads TGCAGTGCCATTCTCACAGATACGCAGTATTTT.